The sequence of this T cell receptor (beta chain) was determined in a study of cytomegalovirus exposure and HLA in healthy donors. Both 60 Vbeta primers and 13 Jbeta primers went into the PCR. Sequenced by immunoSEQ multiplex PCR; TCRdb stores in-frame clones only, minus some. Here the sample spans fewer than 250,000 clones, 82% being singletons. A remark on this clone: Its matching antigen is unknown.

The study's findings and limits: Analyses of presence and absence presupposed an approximately uniform sequencing depth across donors. Investigators reported under 200 TCR beta chains as tied to cytomegalovirus.

This clonotype originated in a man aged 40-49 years in good health and CMV-seropositive. The sequenced sample consisted of PBMCs.

The CDR3 protein is CASSLSVGGSTYEQYF. DNA of the CDR3: TGTGCCAGCAGCTTGTCCGTAGGAGGGTCGACCTACGAGCAGTACTTC. The chain uses TRBV5-5 and TRBJ2-7; TRBD2 might be the D (6 bases). CDR3 length: 16 amino acids. V was shortened by 1 base and J by 2 bases, with 16 bases between the two germline ends. Per germline, CDR1 SGHKS and CDR2 YYEKEE (reference sequence).